The present T cell receptor beta chain was sequenced within a study of post-analysis software for immune sequencing data. As for the study in general: Patients with relapsing-remitting, secondary progressive and progressive-relapsing multiple sclerosis courses were all represented. Notes on the study in general: Controls had significantly higher normalized Chao1 diversity than multiple sclerosis patients. Strong co-clustering by F measure linked samples that shared a preparation batch. TRBV5-6, TRBV5-1 and TRBV20-1 belonged to a set of about five TRBV segments that were more frequent in patients than controls.

The germline V and J ends were trimmed by 0 bases and 2 bases, with 6 bases remaining between them. Germline-derived CDR1 and CDR2 are SGDLS and YYNGEE. This CDR3 comprises 14 residues. The sample holds a few counts of this clonotype. Its specificity is not known. TCR beta cDNA libraries had unique molecular identifiers. Approximately 0.5 million cDNA molecules were recovered from an input of roughly 0.85 to 10 million T cells. TCRdb independently ran MiXCR on the PCR reads; one entry per CDR3 protein. The sample shows some 700,000 distinct CDR3 sequences, around 60% of them seen only once. The specimen was blood. This sequence originates from a girl aged 2-15 years with multiple sclerosis. The genes are TRBV9 and TRBJ2-1; D may be TRBD2 (6 bases). The CDR3 DNA follows: TGTGCCAGCAGCGTAGGCGGGACCTACAATGAGCAGTTCTTC. It encodes CASSVGGTYNEQFF.